This T cell receptor (beta chain) came from a study of Ad26.COV2.S vaccination and SARS-CoV-2 variants. Study-wide background: Of the COV1001 trial arms, the Ad26.COV2.S arm included the donor.

Some clones are missing from TCRdb's copy, which holds only in-frame ones; the method was immunoSEQ multiplex PCR. Of more than 350,000 clones listed, about 93% are singletons. With respect to this clone: What it binds is not known.

Sample treatment: over 15 received Ad26.COV2.S at low or high dose, single or two shots; five or six received placebo; per-sample allocation not given. The samples date from day 63 after the first vaccine or placebo injection. V was clipped by 4 bases and J by 0 bases, with 16 bases between them. Germline V gene lookup returns CDR1 SGHRS and CDR2 YFSETQ. This CDR3 spans 16 amino acids. General study results and limits: The placebo group had lower spike-specific TCR breadth than the vaccine recipients did. Non-spike TCR breadth was similar in vaccine and placebo recipients.

The input for sequencing was peripheral blood, taken in a trial of Ad26.COV2.S vaccine versus placebo. This chain uses TRBV5-1 with TRBJ1-2; possibly TRBD1 for D (6 bases). This clonotype originated in a person aged 18 to 65 who received the Ad26.COV2.S COVID-19 vaccine or a placebo. The CDR3 coding sequence is TGCGCCAGCAGCCCTGCAAGGGACACATCTAACTATGGCTACACCTTC. Translating gives CASSPARDTSNYGYTF.